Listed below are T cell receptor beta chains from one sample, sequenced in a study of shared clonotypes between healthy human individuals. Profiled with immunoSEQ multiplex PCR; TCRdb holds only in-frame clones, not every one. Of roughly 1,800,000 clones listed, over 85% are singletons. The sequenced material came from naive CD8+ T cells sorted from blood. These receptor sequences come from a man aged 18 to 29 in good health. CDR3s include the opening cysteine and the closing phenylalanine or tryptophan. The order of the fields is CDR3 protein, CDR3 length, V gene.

CASSYSPYNEQFF	13	TRBV6-5
CASSDSLLSYEQYF	14	TRBV2
CASSLFWADTQYF	13	TRBV27
CASSNGRSPLHF	12	TRBV13
CASSRGGDSVYEQYF	15	TRBV5-4
CASSLIGGVQDEQYF	15	TRBV27
CASSSLEGWGIDQPQHF	17	TRBV7-9
CASSSEDRSLTYEQYF	16	TRBV7-8
CASTRDLLTDTQYF	14	TRBV28
CASSSGTSRTGELFF	15	TRBV5-4
CASSGDDYGYTF	12	TRBV5-1
CASSQETWTTNEKLFF	16	TRBV14
CASSQGDTYGYTF	13	TRBV4-1